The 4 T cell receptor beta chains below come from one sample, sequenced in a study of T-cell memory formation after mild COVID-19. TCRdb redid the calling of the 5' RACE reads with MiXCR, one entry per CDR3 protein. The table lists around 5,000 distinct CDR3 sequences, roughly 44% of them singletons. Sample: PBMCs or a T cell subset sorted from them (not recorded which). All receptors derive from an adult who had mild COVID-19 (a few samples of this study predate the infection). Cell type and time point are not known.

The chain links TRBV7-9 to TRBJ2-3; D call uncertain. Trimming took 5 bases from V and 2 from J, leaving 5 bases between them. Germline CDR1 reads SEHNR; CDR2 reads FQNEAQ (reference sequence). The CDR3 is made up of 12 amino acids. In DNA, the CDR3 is TGTGCCAGCAGCCCTCACACAGATACGCAGTATTTT. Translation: CASSPHTDTQYF.

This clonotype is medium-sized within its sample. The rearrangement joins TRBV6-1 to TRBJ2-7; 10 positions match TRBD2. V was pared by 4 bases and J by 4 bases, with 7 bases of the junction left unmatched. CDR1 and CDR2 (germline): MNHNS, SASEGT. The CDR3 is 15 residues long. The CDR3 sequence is CASSGQLAGAYEQYF. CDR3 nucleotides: TGTGCCAGCAGTGGCCAGCTAGCGGGAGCTTACGAGCAGTACTTC.

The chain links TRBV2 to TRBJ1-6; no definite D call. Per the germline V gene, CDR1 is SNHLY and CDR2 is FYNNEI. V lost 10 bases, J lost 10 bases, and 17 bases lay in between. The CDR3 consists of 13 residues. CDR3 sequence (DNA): TGTGCCACCAACGGGAGGACGGGGTCACCCCTCCACTTT. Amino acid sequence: CATNGRTGSPLHF.

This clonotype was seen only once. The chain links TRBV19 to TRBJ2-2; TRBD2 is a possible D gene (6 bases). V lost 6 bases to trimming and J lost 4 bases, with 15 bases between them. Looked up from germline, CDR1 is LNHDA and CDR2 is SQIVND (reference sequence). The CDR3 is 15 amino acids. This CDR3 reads CASSRYRDSTGELFF. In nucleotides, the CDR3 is TGTGCCAGTAGCAGATACCGGGACTCCACCGGGGAGCTGTTTTTT.